One sample yielded the 7 T cell receptor beta chains listed below, sequenced in a study of OX40 agonist ivuxolimab in advanced cancers. Using immunoSEQ multiplex PCR, the repertoire was profiled, and TCRdb retains in-frame clones only, with some absent. This table has some 70,000 clones, 80% to 90% appearing once. The sample in question was CD4+ or CD8+ T cells sorted from blood, obtained in a trial of the OX40 agonist ivuxolimab. The receptors here all came from an adult with an advanced solid tumor such as melanoma, head and neck, liver or kidney cancer.

The chain recombines TRBV6-6 with TRBJ1-6; D ambiguous. The CDR3 loop spans 12 amino acids. V was pared by 6 bases and J by 7 bases, with 7 bases between. The germline CDR1 and CDR2 sequences are MNHNY and SVGAGI (reference sequence). The CDR3 coding sequence is TGTGCCAGCAGCTTCCCAAATTCACCCCTCCACTTT. This codes for CASSFPNSPLHF.

This clone was recorded a few times. This sequence joins TRBV7-2 and TRBJ1-2; no firm D call. Germline V lookup: CDR1 SGHTA, CDR2 FQGNSA. V was shortened by 1 base and J by 12 bases, with 9 bases between the two germline ends. This CDR3 has 11 residues. This CDR3 is CASSLGPPDTF. DNA of the CDR3: TGTGCCAGCAGCTTAGGGCCTCCGGACACCTTC.

This clone appeared a single time. The DNA of the CDR3 is TGTGCCAGCAGCTTATACACTGAAGCTTTCTTT. This encodes CASSLYTEAFF. This sequence joins TRBV11-3 and TRBJ1-1; D not resolved. CDR3 length equals 11 residues. Trimming pared 2 bases from V and 3 bases from J, leaving 1 base between. Germline V gives CDR1 SGHNT, CDR2 YENEEA.

The chain links TRBV11-3 to TRBJ2-3, with 9 bases identical to TRBD1. Trimming removed 5 bases from V and 3 bases from J; junction bases left unmatched: 3. The CDR3 consists of 14 residues. Germline CDR1 and CDR2: SGHNT and YENEEA. This CDR3 is CASSPDRGTDTQYF. The CDR3 DNA follows: TGTGCCAGCAGCCCTGACAGGGGGACAGATACGCAGTATTTT. Drawing the rest from reference TRBV11-3 and TRBJ2-3, the complete variable domain is EAGVVQSPRYKIIEKKQPVAFWCNPISGHNTLYWYLQNLGQGPELLIRYENEEAVDDSQLPKDRFSAERLKGVDSTLKIQPAELGDSAVYLCASSPDRGTDTQYFGPGTRLTVL.

The CDR3 nucleotides read TGTGCCAGCAGCACAACAGGAGGCCAAGAGACCCAGTACTTC. Translated: CASSTTGGQETQYF. The J gene is TRBJ2-5, the V gene TRBV5-4; either TRBD1 or TRBD2 may supply D (5 bases each). V gave up 4 bases and J gave up 1 base, with 11 bases separating them. The germline V gene encodes CDR1 SGHNT and CDR2 YYREEE (reference sequence). The length of the CDR3 is 14 residues.

The DNA for the CDR3 is TGTGCCAGCAGCCAGTCCGCTATACCCCAGCCCCAGCATTTT. This sequence encodes CASSQSAIPQPQHF. The chain employs TRBV7-9 and TRBJ1-5; D is unresolved. V lost 5 bases, J lost 7 bases, and 15 bases lay in between. Germline V gene data show CDR1 as SEHNR and CDR2 as FQNEAQ (reference sequence). CDR3 length equals 14 residues.

This clone was observed a handful of times. The DNA of the CDR3 is TGTGCCATCAGTGAGCGAGGACGGCAAGAGACCCAGTACTTC. Its protein is CAISERGRQETQYF. This sequence joins TRBV10-3 and TRBJ2-5; D is ambiguous. In germline, CDR1 is ENHRY, CDR2 SYGVKD. CDR3 length equals 14 residues. V was cut by 2 bases and J by 2 bases, with 9 bases left in between.